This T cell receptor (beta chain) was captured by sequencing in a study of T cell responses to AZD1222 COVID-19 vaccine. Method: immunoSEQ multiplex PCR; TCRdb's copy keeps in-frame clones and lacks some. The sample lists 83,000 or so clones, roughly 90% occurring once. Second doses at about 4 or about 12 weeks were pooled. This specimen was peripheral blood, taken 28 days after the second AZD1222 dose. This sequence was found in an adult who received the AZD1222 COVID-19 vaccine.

DNA of the CDR3: TGTGCCAGTAGTACCACAAGCGTCGGTAAATGGGGCTATGGCTACACCTTC. Its translation: CASSTTSVGKWGYGYTF. V and J are TRBV19 and TRBJ1-2; D is ambiguous. Germline V gene sequence: CDR1 LNHDA, CDR2 SQIVND (reference sequence). The CDR3 runs 17 residues. The V end lost 4 bases, the J end lost 4 bases, and 22 bases lay between the germline ends.